This T cell receptor (beta chain) was identified during a study of regulatory T cells in long-lasting Graves disease. Overall study findings and caveats: TRBV28, TRBJ1-2 and TRBJ2-5 emerged as the favored segments in persistent disease. Newly diagnosed patients shared about a thousand public clonotypes; persistent patients shared around 2,500.

Investigators prepared the TCR beta libraries by applying iRepertoire HTBI primers and Arm-PCR of CDR3 regions. From the multiplex PCR reads, TCRdb called clonotypes with MiXCR, one entry per CDR3 protein. The table shows some 440,000 distinct CDR3 sequences, with less than 25% occurring only once. This CDR3 contains 14 residues. Per the germline V gene, CDR1 is MNHNS and CDR2 is SASEGT. Trimming cost V 6 bases and J 3 bases; bases outside gene matches: 5. This clonotype was counted ten times or more. Its specificity is not known. Time point in this sample: persistent/refractory GD, antithyroid drugs over 5 years with positive TRAb. Extracted PBMC RNA gave rise to the TCR library.

The chain is built from TRBV6-1 and TRBJ2-7; 10 bases are a match to TRBD2. Sequencing was performed on peripheral blood mononuclear cells (PBMCs), taken when the disease was refractory, from a patient treated with antithyroid drugs. This receptor was taken from a female donor with Graves disease. This CDR3 reads CASRPVAGGYEQYF. CDR3 nucleotide sequence: TGTGCCAGCAGGCCCGTAGCGGGAGGCTACGAGCAGTACTTC.